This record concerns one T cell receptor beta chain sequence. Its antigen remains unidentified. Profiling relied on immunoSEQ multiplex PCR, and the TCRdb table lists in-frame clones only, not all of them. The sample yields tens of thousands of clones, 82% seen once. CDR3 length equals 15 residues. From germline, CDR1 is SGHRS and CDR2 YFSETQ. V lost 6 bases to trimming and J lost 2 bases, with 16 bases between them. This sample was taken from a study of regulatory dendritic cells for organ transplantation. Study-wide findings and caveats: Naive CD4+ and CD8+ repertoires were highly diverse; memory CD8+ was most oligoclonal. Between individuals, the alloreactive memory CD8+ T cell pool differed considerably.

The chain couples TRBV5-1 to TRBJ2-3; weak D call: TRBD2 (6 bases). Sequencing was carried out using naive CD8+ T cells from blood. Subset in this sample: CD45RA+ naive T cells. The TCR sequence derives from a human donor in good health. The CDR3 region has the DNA TGCGCCAGCACCCAGGGACTCGAGACCACAGATACGCAGTATTTT. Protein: CASTQGLETTDTQYF.